This T cell receptor (beta chain) came from a study of blood T cell repertoires in COVID-19. Study-wide background: Some COVID-19 samples were acute and others convalescent; all came from the United States, Italy and Spain. PBMCs, B-cell-depleted T cells, or T cells were the source of the cDNA or gDNA that made up the material.

The CDR3 runs to 12 residues. The germline CDR1 and CDR2 sequences are LNHDA and SQIVND (reference sequence). Trimming cost V 9 bases and J 5 bases, with 11 bases left between them. Per the original methods: By means of reference gene primer amplification, nucleated cell counts were estimated. The method was immunoSEQ multiplex PCR; TCRdb's version includes in-frame clones alone and lacks a portion of them. V, J and clone size were drawn from that table, and D and trimming were deduced from the DNA. The data show about 170,000 clones, approximately 86% seen once. Patients at the Seattle site were enrolled during active infection and followed longitudinally.

The origin of this receptor is a man older than 75 with COVID-19, enrolled during active disease. Input material: peripheral blood. The chain recombines TRBV19 with TRBJ1-5, with D possibly being TRBD1 (6 bases). The CDR3 bases are TGTGCCAGCCAGGGGACGGATCAGCCCCAGCATTTT. Amino acid sequence: CASQGTDQPQHF. Using reference TRBV19 and TRBJ1-5 for the parts outside the CDR3, the full variable domain is DGGITQSPKYLFRKEGQNVTLSCEQNLNHDAMYWYRQDPGQGLRLIYYSQIVNDFQKGDIAEGYSVSREKKESFPLTVTSAQKNPTAFYLCASQGTDQPQHFGDGTRLSIL.